This TCR beta chain is from a study of control samples from healthy donors and cancer patients. The germline V gene has CDR1 SNHLY and CDR2 FYNNEI. Trimming took 7 bases from V and 8 from J, leaving 11 bases between them. This CDR3 spans 12 amino acids. Assay: immunoSEQ multiplex PCR; the TCRdb copy retains only in-frame clones and omits some. Here the sample spans around 76,000 clones, around 94% being singletons. The chain couples TRBV2 to TRBJ1-4; D remains unclear. The receptor was isolated from a woman in her 40s in good health. What was sequenced was blood. The CDR3 sequence is CASMAVGEKLFF. DNA for the CDR3: TGTGCCAGCATGGCAGTGGGGGAAAAACTGTTTTTT.